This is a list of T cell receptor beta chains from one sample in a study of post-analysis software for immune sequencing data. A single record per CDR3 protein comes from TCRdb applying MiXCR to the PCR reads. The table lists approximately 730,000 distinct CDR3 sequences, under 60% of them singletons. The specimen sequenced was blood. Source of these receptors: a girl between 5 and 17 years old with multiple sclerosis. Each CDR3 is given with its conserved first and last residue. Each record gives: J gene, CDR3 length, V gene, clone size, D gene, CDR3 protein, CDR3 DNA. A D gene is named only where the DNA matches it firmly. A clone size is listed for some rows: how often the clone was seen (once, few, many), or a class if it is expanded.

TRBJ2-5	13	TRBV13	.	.	CASSLDAPETQYF	TGTGCCAGCAGCTTAGATGCACCGGAGACCCAGTACTTC
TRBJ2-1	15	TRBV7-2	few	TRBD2	CASSLEGGPYNEQFF	TGTGCCAGCAGCTTAGAGGGAGGGCCCTACAATGAGCAGTTCTTC
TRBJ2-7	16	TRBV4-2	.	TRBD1	CASSQDRTGIYYEQYF	TGTGCCAGCAGCCAAGATAGGACAGGAATATACTACGAGCAGTACTTC
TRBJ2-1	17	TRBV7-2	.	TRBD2	CASSSQSHGGGVGEQFF	TGTGCCAGCAGCTCACAGTCCCATGGGGGGGGGGTCGGTGAGCAGTTCTTC
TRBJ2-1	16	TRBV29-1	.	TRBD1	CSVEPDRDIPILEQFF	TGCAGCGTTGAACCGGACAGGGATATACCAATTCTTGAGCAGTTCTTC
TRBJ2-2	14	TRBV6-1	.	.	CASSEGLNTGELFF	TGTGCCAGCAGTGAGGGACTTAACACCGGGGAGCTGTTTTTT
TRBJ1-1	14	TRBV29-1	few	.	CSVDGIGGGTEAFF	TGCAGCGTTGATGGAATTGGGGGCGGCACTGAAGCTTTCTTT
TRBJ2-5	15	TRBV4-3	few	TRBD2	CASSHSSGSFETQYF	TGCGCCAGCAGCCACAGTAGCGGGAGCTTCGAGACCCAGTACTTC
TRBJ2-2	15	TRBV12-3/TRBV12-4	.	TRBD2	CASSPTSGRAGELFF	TGTGCCAGCAGCCCGACTAGCGGGAGGGCCGGGGAGCTGTTTTTT
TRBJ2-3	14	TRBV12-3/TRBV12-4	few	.	CASSQGSFTDTQYF	TGTGCCAGCAGTCAGGGTTCATTCACAGATACGCAGTATTTT
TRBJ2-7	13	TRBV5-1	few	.	CASSRDFSYEQYF	TGCGCCAGTAGCCGGGACTTCTCCTACGAGCAGTACTTC
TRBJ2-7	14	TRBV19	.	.	CASSIKRASYEQYF	TGTGCCAGTAGTATAAAGCGGGCTTCTTACGAGCAGTACTTC
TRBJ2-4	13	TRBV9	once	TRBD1	CASSPQGAVEQYF	TGTGCCAGCAGCCCGCAGGGGGCCGTCGAGCAGTACTTT
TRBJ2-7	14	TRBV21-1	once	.	CANKRGAYRPEQYF	TGTGCCAACAAGAGGGGGGCCTATCGTCCTGAGCAGTACTTC
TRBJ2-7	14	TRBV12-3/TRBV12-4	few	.	CASSLAGEFSEQYF	TGTGCCAGCAGTTTAGCCGGCGAGTTTTCCGAGCAGTACTTC
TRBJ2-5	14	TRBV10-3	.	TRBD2	CAISEGDYQETQYF	TGTGCCATCAGTGAGGGGGACTATCAAGAGACCCAGTACTTC
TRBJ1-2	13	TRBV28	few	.	CASSFIGTYGYTF	TGTGCCAGCAGTTTCATCGGGACCTATGGCTACACCTTC
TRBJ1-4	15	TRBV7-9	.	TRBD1	CASSLTGVVGEKLFF	TGTGCCAGCAGCTTAACAGGGGTGGTCGGTGAAAAACTGTTTTTT
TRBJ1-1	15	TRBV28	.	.	CASSPPGYLNTEAFF	TGTGCCAGCAGTCCCCCGGGCTACTTGAACACTGAAGCTTTCTTT
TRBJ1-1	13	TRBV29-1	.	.	CSGARGSYTEAFF	TGCAGCGGGGCCCGGGGCAGTTACACTGAAGCTTTCTTT
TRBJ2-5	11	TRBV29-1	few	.	CSVHIGETQYF	TGCAGCGTTCATATAGGGGAGACCCAGTACTTC
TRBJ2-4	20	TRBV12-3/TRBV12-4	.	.	CASSSSSGRGGGIAKNIQYF	TGTGCCAGCAGTTCGTCCTCGGGACGGGGAGGAGGAATAGCCAAAAACATTCAGTACTTC
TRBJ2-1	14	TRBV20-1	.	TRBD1	CSARPRDRGERRFF	TGCAGTGCTAGACCTCGAGACAGGGGGGAACGTCGGTTCTTC
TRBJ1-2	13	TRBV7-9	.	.	CASSLAQYRAYTF	TGTGCCAGCAGCTTAGCCCAATACCGGGCCTACACCTTC
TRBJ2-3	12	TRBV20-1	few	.	CSARQGRDTQYF	TGCAGTGCTAGACAGGGGAGGGATACGCAGTATTTT
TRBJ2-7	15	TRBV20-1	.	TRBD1	CSARDQARGLSEQYF	TGCAGTGCTAGAGATCAGGCCAGGGGGCTAAGCGAGCAGTACTTC
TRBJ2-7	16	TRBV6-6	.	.	CASSNADLPGSYEQYF	TGTGCCAGCAGTAACGCCGACCTACCGGGGTCCTACGAGCAGTACTTC
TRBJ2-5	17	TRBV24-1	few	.	CATSDPIPTDCRETQYF	TGTGCCACCAGTGACCCTATACCGACAGATTGCCGGGAGACCCAGTACTTC
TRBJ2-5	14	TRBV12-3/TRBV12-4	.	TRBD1	CASGDRGLAGEQYF	TGTGCCAGCGGTGACAGGGGGCTCGCTGGTGAGCAGTACTTC
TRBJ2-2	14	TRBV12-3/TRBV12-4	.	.	CASDGRLNTGELFF	TGTGCCAGCGACGGACGATTGAACACCGGGGAGCTGTTTTTT
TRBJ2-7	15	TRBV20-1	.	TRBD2	CSARDGGAGGVEQYF	TGCAGTGCTAGAGATGGTGGAGCGGGGGGGGTCGAGCAGTACTTC
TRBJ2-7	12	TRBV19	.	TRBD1	CASSLRTGEQYF	TGTGCCAGTAGTCTCCGGACAGGCGAGCAGTACTTC
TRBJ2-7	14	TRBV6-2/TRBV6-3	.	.	CASSRKPEGYEQYF	TGTGCCAGCAGTCGAAAACCTGAGGGCTACGAGCAGTACTTC
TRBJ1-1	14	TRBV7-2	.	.	CASSPGGGWTEAFF	TGTGCCAGCAGCCCGGGAGGGGGGTGGACTGAAGCTTTCTTT
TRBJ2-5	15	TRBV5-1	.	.	CASSLVGRVAETQYF	TGCGCCAGCAGCTTGGTTGGGCGAGTGGCAGAGACCCAGTACTTC
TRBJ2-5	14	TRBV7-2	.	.	CASSNRGGRGTQYF	TGTGCCAGCAGCAACCGGGGCGGACGGGGGACCCAGTACTTC
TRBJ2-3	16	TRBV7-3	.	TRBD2	CASSLMASGRPDTQYF	TGTGCCAGCAGCTTAATGGCTAGCGGGAGGCCAGATACGCAGTATTTT
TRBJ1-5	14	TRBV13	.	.	CASRRRDDNQPQHF	TGTGCCAGCAGAAGGAGGGACGACAATCAGCCCCAGCATTTT
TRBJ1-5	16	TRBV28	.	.	CASSLLAQALNQPQHF	TGTGCCAGCAGTTTATTAGCACAGGCCCTCAATCAGCCCCAGCATTTT
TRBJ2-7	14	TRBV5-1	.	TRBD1	CASSTRTGAYEQYF	TGCGCCAGCAGCACCCGGACAGGGGCCTACGAGCAGTACTTC
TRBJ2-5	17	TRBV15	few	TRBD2	CATSRDLAAGRVETQYF	TGTGCCACCAGCAGAGATCTAGCGGCCGGCCGGGTAGAGACCCAGTACTTC
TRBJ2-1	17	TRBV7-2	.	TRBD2	CASSFDGTRSTYNEQFF	TGTGCCAGCAGCTTCGACGGGACTAGATCGACCTACAATGAGCAGTTCTTC
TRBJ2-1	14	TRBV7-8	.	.	CASSFDSYNNEQFF	TGTGCCAGCAGCTTCGACAGCTACAACAATGAGCAGTTCTTC
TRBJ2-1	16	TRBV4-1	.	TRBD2	CASSQDLAGGYNEQFF	TGCGCCAGCAGCCAAGATCTTGCGGGAGGCTACAATGAGCAGTTCTTC
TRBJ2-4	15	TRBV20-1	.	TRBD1	CSAYTGTGNKNIQYF	TGCAGTGCTTACACCGGGACAGGGAATAAAAACATTCAGTACTTC
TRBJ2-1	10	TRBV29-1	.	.	CSAGDNEQFF	TGCAGCGCCGGGGACAATGAGCAGTTCTTC
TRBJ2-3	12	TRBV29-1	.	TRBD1	CSCTGGTDTQYF	TGCAGCTGCACAGGGGGCACAGATACGCAGTATTTT
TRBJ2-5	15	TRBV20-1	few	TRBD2	CSASIEREEQETQYF	TGCAGTGCTAGTATCGAGCGGGAGGAACAAGAGACCCAGTACTTC
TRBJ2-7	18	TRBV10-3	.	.	CAISEFRFRDRKTYEQYF	TGTGCCATCAGTGAGTTCCGATTCCGGGACCGGAAGACCTACGAGCAGTACTTC
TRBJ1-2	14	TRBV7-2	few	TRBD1	CASSLGGQGHGYTF	TGTGCCAGCAGCTTAGGGGGACAGGGCCATGGCTACACCTTC
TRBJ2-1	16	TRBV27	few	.	CASQTGLKGAHNEQFF	TGTGCCAGCCAGACAGGACTCAAGGGTGCACACAATGAGCAGTTCTTC
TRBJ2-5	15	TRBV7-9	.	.	CASTPTRGYQETQYF	TGCGCCAGCACCCCGACAAGGGGCTACCAAGAGACCCAGTACTTC